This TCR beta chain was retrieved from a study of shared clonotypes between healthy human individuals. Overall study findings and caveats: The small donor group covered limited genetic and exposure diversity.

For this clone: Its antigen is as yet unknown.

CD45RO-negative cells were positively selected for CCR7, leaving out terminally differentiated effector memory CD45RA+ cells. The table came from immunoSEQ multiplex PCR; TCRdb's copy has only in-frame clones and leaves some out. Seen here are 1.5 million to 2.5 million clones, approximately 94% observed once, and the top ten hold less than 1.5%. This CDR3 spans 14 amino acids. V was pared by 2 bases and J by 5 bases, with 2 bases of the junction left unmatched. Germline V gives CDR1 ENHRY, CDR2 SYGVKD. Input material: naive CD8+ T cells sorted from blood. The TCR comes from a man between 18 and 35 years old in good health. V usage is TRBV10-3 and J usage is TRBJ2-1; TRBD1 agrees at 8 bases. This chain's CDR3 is CAISEGTGDNEQFF. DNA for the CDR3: TGTGCCATCAGTGAGGGGACAGGTGACAATGAGCAGTTCTTC.